This TCR beta chain was captured in a study of T cells and Merkel cell carcinoma outcomes (dated by TCRdb to about 2020). Regarding the research as a whole: The study looked at whether the tumor T-cell repertoire and T-cell density could predict clinical outcome in patients with Merkel cell carcinoma.

In the case of this clone: It lacks a known antigen. No much larger clone exists at a distance of one base, and base qualities are not known.

General findings and caveats noted by the study authors: According to the report, clinical outcomes in Merkel cell carcinoma patients could be predicted using T-cell density together with features of the T-cell repertoire.

From the cysteine up to the phenylalanine, the CDR3 has a length of 14 residues. Only the CDR3 part of the read is kept: 42 bases, read in frame from the first base. Deletion took 5 bases off V and 2 bases off J, with a span of 12 bases between the germline ends. CDR1 and CDR2 are read off the germline V gene as SGHTA and FQGNSA. Library preparation used the immunoSEQ multiplex PCR assay. In TCRdb, the immuneACCESS table is reduced to in-frame sequences with V and J assigned. These tables do not hold every clone; where another copy was compared, an unresolved V gene accounts for under half, and the others remain unexplained. Within this sample are about 15,000 clones, with approximately 80% of them counted one time only. Of the sample, approximately 8.8% falls within the top ten clones. Samples came from patients with Merkel cell carcinoma.

This TCR derives from a human donor with Merkel cell carcinoma. What was sequenced was tumor tissue from Merkel cell carcinoma. The sequence is built from TRBV7-2 and TRBJ2-5; TRBD1 is perhaps the D gene, given 6 matching bases. The CDR3 protein: CASSLRGTQETQYF. The nucleotides read TGTGCCAGCAGCCTCAGGGGAACTCAAGAGACCCAGTACTTC.